A single sample is the source of the 21 T cell receptor beta chains below, sequenced in a study of cytomegalovirus exposure and HLA in healthy donors. Researchers ran the PCR with 60 Vbeta and 13 Jbeta primers. Measured with immunoSEQ multiplex PCR; TCRdb has only the in-frame clones, and not every one. The profile shows 150,000 to 200,000 clones, around 75% of them singletons. The sequenced sample consisted of PBMCs. The receptor set was obtained from a man younger than 30 in good health and CMV-seropositive.

This clone has a single count. An end of the junction differs from the germline gene, which may be a read error. The gene calls are TRBV30 and TRBJ2-2; D possibly corresponds to TRBD2 (5 bases). The CDR3 totals 12 residues. CDR1 and CDR2 from the germline V gene are GTSNPN and SVGIG (reference sequence). The CDR3 here is CAWTPNTGELFF. In DNA, the CDR3 is TGTGCCTGGACGCCTAACACCGGGGAGCTGTTTTTC. Drawing the rest from reference TRBV30 and TRBJ2-2, the complete variable domain is SQTIHQWPATLVQPVGSPLSLECTVEGTSNPNLYWYRQAAGRGLQLLFYSVGIGQISSEVPQNLSASRPQDRQFILSSKKLLLSDSGFYLCAWTPNTGELFFGEGSRLTVL.

The chain employs TRBV25-1 and TRBJ2-3, with 7 bases that match TRBD1. Germline V gives CDR1 MGHDK, CDR2 SYGVNS. This CDR3 has 16 residues. With 2 bases clipped from V and 0 bases from J, the junction kept 5 bases outside the gene matches. CDR3 loop: CASSEDRVASTDTQYF. The DNA for the CDR3 is TGTGCCAGCAGTGAAGACAGGGTTGCTAGCACAGATACGCAGTATTTT.

The rearrangement uses TRBV30 and TRBJ2-7, with 9 bases fitting TRBD1. V shed 0 bases and J 6 bases; nucleotides not matched to a gene: 9. The CDR3 has 15 amino acids. Germline lookup yields CDR1 GTSNPN and CDR2 SVGIG (reference sequence). The CDR3 protein is CAWSVPTTGGGEQYV. The CDR3 DNA sequence: TGTGCCTGGAGTGTCCCCACAACAGGGGGCGGCGAGCAGTACGTC.

This clone was counted a few times. This chain's CDR3 is CASSIGPGQGASSSNYGYTF. The DNA of the CDR3 is TGTGCCAGTAGTATAGGACCGGGACAGGGGGCTTCTAGTTCTAACTATGGCTACACCTTC. The chain uses TRBV19 and TRBJ1-2; 12 bases line up with TRBD1. CDR3 size: 20 residues. The germline V gene has CDR1 LNHDA and CDR2 SQIVND (reference sequence). With V trimmed by 1 base and J by 0 bases, 12 bases remained unmatched.

J is TRBJ2-5 and V is TRBV28; 9 bases match TRBD2. J lost 2 bases, V lost 3 bases, and 7 bases had no gene match. The germline CDR1 and CDR2 sequences are MDHEN and SYDVKM. The CDR3 runs to 16 residues. The CDR3: CASSLVGGGDQETQYF. The CDR3 DNA reads as TGTGCCAGCAGTTTGGTCGGCGGGGGGGATCAAGAGACCCAGTACTTC.

The V gene is TRBV5-4, the J gene TRBJ1-4; TRBD1 matches at 7 bases. The CDR3 is 14 amino acids. Germline CDR1 is SGHNT and CDR2 is YYREEE (reference sequence). Trimming at V came to 3 bases and at J to 4 bases, leaving 3 bases not matched to a gene. CDR3 in amino acids: CASSSGQLNEKLFF. The DNA of the CDR3 is TGTGCCAGCAGCTCGGGACAGCTTAATGAAAAACTGTTTTTT.

The J gene is TRBJ1-1, the V gene TRBV6-5, with TRBD1 as a possible D gene (6 bases). With 4 bases removed from V and 2 bases from J, the gap between germline ends came to 11 bases. The CDR3 loop spans 14 amino acids. Germline CDR1 reads MNHEY; CDR2 reads SVGAGI. In nucleotides, the CDR3 is TGTGCCAGCAGTTTACAGGGACAAAACACTGAAGCTTTCTTT. It specifies CASSLQGQNTEAFF.

Regarding this clone: Other DNA sequences from this sample encode an identical CDR3 as well. V gene TRBV5-1 combines with J gene TRBJ2-5; TRBD1 agrees at 8 bases. There are 13 residues in the CDR3. Germline trimming cut 2 bases from V and 5 bases from J; bases unmatched to any gene: 2. CDR1 SGHRS and CDR2 YFSETQ come from the germline V gene. CDR3 amino acids: CASSFSGGETQYF. The DNA for the CDR3 is TGCGCCAGCAGCTTCTCAGGGGGCGAGACCCAGTACTTC.

This clone was observed a few times. The chain employs TRBV6-4 and TRBJ2-1; TRBD2 agrees at 8 bases. CDR1 and CDR2 (germline): MRHNA, SNTAGT. With 3 bases clipped from V and 0 bases from J, the junction kept 1 base outside the gene matches. The CDR3 consists of 15 residues. The CDR3 loop is CASSEAGGSYNEQFF. CDR3 sequence (DNA): TGTGCCAGCAGTGAGGCGGGGGGCTCCTACAATGAGCAGTTCTTC.

The chain employs TRBV5-6 and TRBJ2-4, with 8 bases fitting TRBD1. There are 14 residues in the CDR3. J lost 10 bases, V lost 2 bases, and 8 bases had no gene match. CDR1 is SGHDT and CDR2 is YYEEEE in the germline V gene. CDR3: CASSFRAGGQIQYF. The DNA for the CDR3 is TGTGCCAGCAGCTTTCGTGCAGGGGGCCAGATTCAGTACTTC. Full variable domain (outside the CDR3, taken from reference TRBV5-6 and TRBJ2-4): DAGVTQSPTHLIKTRGQQVTLRCSPKSGHDTVSWYQQALGQGPQFIFQYYEEEERQRGNFPDRFSGHQFPNYSSELNVNALLLGDSALYLCASSFRAGGQIQYFGAGTRLSVL.

This chain joins TRBV9 and TRBJ1-1, with D unresolved. The germline V gene encodes CDR1 SGDLS and CDR2 YYNGEE. V was shortened by 3 bases and J by 2 bases, with 17 bases between the two germline ends. The CDR3 sequence is 16 residues long. CDR3 bases: TGTGCCAGCAGCGCAGGATTTTCCGGACTAAACACTGAAGCTTTCTTT. Amino acid sequence: CASSAGFSGLNTEAFF.

The rearrangement joins TRBV2 to TRBJ2-3; TRBD2 agrees at 9 bases. Losses at the gene ends were 3 bases for V and 7 bases for J; bases not matched to a gene: 11. CDR1 is SNHLY, CDR2 FYNNEI, per germline. This CDR3 is built from 16 residues. The CDR3 loop reads CASSDGGGRAGNTQYF. In DNA form, the CDR3 reads TGTGCCAGCAGTGATGGTGGCGGGAGGGCCGGAAATACGCAGTATTTT.

This clone was recorded a few times. The rearrangement links TRBV27 to TRBJ1-5; possible D gene TRBD1, 6 bases. V lost 3 bases and J lost 6, with 15 bases in between. The CDR3 is 15 residues long. Germline loops: CDR1 MNHEY, CDR2 SMNVEV (reference sequence). CDR3 bases: TGTGCCAGCAGTTTGGGGGGGGCTGTGGGTCAGCCCCAGCATTTT. Translated: CASSLGGAVGQPQHF.

The J gene is TRBJ2-2, the V gene TRBV5-1, with 7 bases lining up with TRBD2. This CDR3 is 15 amino acids long. The J segment lost 5 bases and the V segment lost 1 base, leaving 5 bases of the junction unmatched. Germline values: CDR1 SGHRS, CDR2 YFSETQ. CDR3 DNA sequence: TGCGCCAGCAGCTTGCAGACTAGCCGGACCGGGGAGCTGTTTTTT. Encoded protein: CASSLQTSRTGELFF.

Here the CDR3 reads CASSTSITDTQYF. For the CDR3, the DNA is TGTGCCAGCAGCACATCAATCACAGATACGCAGTATTTT. V gene TRBV7-3 combines with J gene TRBJ2-3, with no clear D. Per the germline V gene, CDR1 is SGHTA and CDR2 is FQGTGA. V lost 5 bases and J lost 2, with 8 bases in between. This CDR3 has 13 residues.

The rearrangement joins TRBV13 to TRBJ2-3; 9 nucleotides agree with TRBD2. This CDR3 is built from 15 residues. Germline lookup yields CDR1 PRHDT and CDR2 FYEKMQ (reference sequence). With 5 bases clipped from V and 1 base from J, the junction kept 4 bases outside the gene matches. CDR3 coding DNA: TGTGCCAGCAGCGGCCGGACTAGCGGCACAGATACGCAGTATTTT. Translation: CASSGRTSGTDTQYF.

The V gene is TRBV5-4, the J gene TRBJ2-2; 7 positions agree with TRBD2. The CDR3 consists of 15 residues. Germline V gives CDR1 SGHNT, CDR2 YYREEE (reference sequence). V shed 4 bases and J 5 bases; nucleotides not matched to a gene: 8. The CDR3 nucleotides read TGTGCCAGCAGCCAGCGGGGCAGCGGGACCGGGGAGCTGTTTTTT. This sequence encodes CASSQRGSGTGELFF. The full variable domain, with the rest looked up from reference TRBV5-4 and TRBJ2-2, is ETGVTQSPTHLIKTRGQQVTLRCSSQSGHNTVSWYQQALGQGPQFIFQYYREEENGRGNFPPRFSGLQFPNYSSELNVNALELDDSALYLCASSQRGSGTGELFFGEGSRLTVL.

The chain has TRBV30 and TRBJ2-1; TRBD2 matches at 14 bases. Looked up from germline, CDR1 is GTSNPN and CDR2 is SVGIG (reference sequence). V trimming: 1 base; J trimming: 7 bases; junction bases outside the gene matches: 6. The length of the CDR3 is 16 residues. The CDR3 sequence is CAWSGPGTSGGNEQFF. In nucleotides, the CDR3 is TGTGCCTGGAGTGGTCCAGGGACTAGCGGGGGTAATGAGCAGTTCTTC.

The chain couples TRBV25-1 to TRBJ1-6; D gene uncertain. Germline V gene sequence: CDR1 MGHDK, CDR2 SYGVNS. V lost 3 bases and J lost 0, with 3 bases in between. The CDR3 covers 14 residues. CDR3 bases: TGTGCCAGCAGTGACGGCTCCTATAATTCACCCCTCCACTTT. Translated: CASSDGSYNSPLHF.

CDR3 sequence reads: CASSYPDSPLHF. CDR3 DNA sequence: TGTGCCAGCAGTTACCCGGATTCACCCCTCCACTTT. This sequence joins TRBV6-6 and TRBJ1-6; D remains ambiguous. The V gene lost 2 bases and the J gene lost 8 bases, with 4 bases spanning the gap. Germline V gene data show CDR1 as MNHNY and CDR2 as SVGAGI (reference sequence). The length of the CDR3 is 12 residues.

The rearrangement joins TRBV2 to TRBJ1-2; TRBD1 is a possible D gene (6 bases). Germline CDR1 and CDR2: SNHLY and FYNNEI. This CDR3 region has 14 residues. Trimming stripped 4 bases from V and 4 bases from J, with 13 bases between. The CDR3 sequence: CASSVGGRIYGYTF. DNA for the CDR3: TGTGCCAGCAGTGTGGGGGGGCGGATCTATGGCTACACCTTC.